This is a list of T cell receptor beta chains from one sample in a study of Graves' ophthalmopathy and Graves' hyperthyroidism. Each CDR3 protein is one row after TCRdb ran MiXCR on the multiplex PCR reads. The sample carries 650,000 to 900,000 distinct CDR3 sequences, 40% recorded once. The sequencing input was peripheral blood. These receptors were taken from an adult man with Graves' ophthalmopathy. The CDR3 runs from the conserved cysteine through the conserved F or W. A D gene is named only where the DNA matches it firmly. Size is omitted from some rows. Given values are once, few, many or a class for expanded clones.

len: 13; d_gene: -; j_gene: TRBJ2-5; abundance: many; v_gene: TRBV2; CDR3nt: TGTGCCAGCAGGAGGGGGAAAGGAGAGACCCAGTACTTC; CDR3aa: CASRRGKGETQYF
len: 14; d_gene: TRBD1; j_gene: TRBJ2-7; abundance: few; v_gene: TRBV7-8; CDR3nt: TGTGCCAGCAGCTACCAAACCAGGGGGAACGAGCAGTACTTC; CDR3aa: CASSYQTRGNEQYF
len: 16; d_gene: TRBD1; j_gene: TRBJ1-2; abundance: -; v_gene: TRBV7-2; CDR3nt: TGCGCCAGCAGCCAGAACTCCGGGACAGGGCACTATGGCTACACCTTC; CDR3aa: CASSQNSGTGHYGYTF
len: 15; d_gene: TRBD1; j_gene: TRBJ1-1; abundance: -; v_gene: TRBV7-3; CDR3nt: TGCGCCAGCAGCCAAGACGTCCCGGGACAGGGTAAAGCTTTCTTT; CDR3aa: CASSQDVPGQGKAFF
len: 14; d_gene: -; j_gene: TRBJ1-5; abundance: -; v_gene: TRBV20-1; CDR3nt: TGCAGTGCTAGTTTAGGGAATGAGGATCAGCCCCAGCATTTT; CDR3aa: CSASLGNEDQPQHF
len: 16; d_gene: -; j_gene: TRBJ2-6; abundance: many; v_gene: TRBV7-2; CDR3nt: TGTGCCAGCAGCTTAATAACAGGCTCTGGGGCCAACGTCCTGACTTTC; CDR3aa: CASSLITGSGANVLTF
len: 16; d_gene: TRBD1; j_gene: TRBJ2-5; abundance: -; v_gene: TRBV10-3; CDR3nt: TGTGCCATCAGTGAGGCCGGGACAGGGACAAAAGAGACCCAGTACTTC; CDR3aa: CAISEAGTGTKETQYF
len: 16; d_gene: -; j_gene: TRBJ1-6; abundance: many; v_gene: TRBV15; CDR3nt: TGTGCCACCAGCACACGCAACCCAATGGGTGATTCACCCCTCCACTTT; CDR3aa: CATSTRNPMGDSPLHF
len: 15; d_gene: TRBD1; j_gene: TRBJ2-5; abundance: many; v_gene: TRBV15; CDR3nt: TGTGCCACCAGTCGACAGGGTGGGTTCCAAGAGACCCAGTACTTC; CDR3aa: CATSRQGGFQETQYF
len: 16; d_gene: -; j_gene: TRBJ1-3; abundance: -; v_gene: TRBV5-4; CDR3nt: TGTGCCAGCAGCTTGGCAGGAGGTAATTCTCGAAACACCATATATTTT; CDR3aa: CASSLAGGNSRNTIYF
len: 11; d_gene: -; j_gene: TRBJ1-1; abundance: few; v_gene: TRBV29-1; CDR3nt: TGCAGCGTCCCGGTTGGCACAGAAGCTTTCTTT; CDR3aa: CSVPVGTEAFF
len: 12; d_gene: TRBD1; j_gene: TRBJ2-5; abundance: -; v_gene: TRBV29-1; CDR3nt: TGCAGCGTGTTGGGCGGACAGGGGGCCCAGTACTTC; CDR3aa: CSVLGGQGAQYF
len: 14; d_gene: -; j_gene: TRBJ1-1; abundance: -; v_gene: TRBV2; CDR3nt: TGTGCCAGCAGTTTAGCCGGGGGATACGCTGAAGCTTTCTTT; CDR3aa: CASSLAGGYAEAFF